Included here is one T cell receptor (beta chain) sequence, with context. The antigen is undetermined. These data come from a study of memory CD4+ T cells and cytomegalovirus serostatus. This CDR3 has 13 residues. Trimming pared 4 bases from V and 3 bases from J, leaving 10 bases between. Germline CDR1 reads SQVTM; CDR2 reads ANQGSEA. Assay: immunoSEQ multiplex PCR; the TCRdb copy retains only in-frame clones and omits some. The table shows under 55,000 clones, with 65% to 85% occurring only once. Study observations and caveats: CMV serostatus prediction reached median AUC 0.95, or 0.91 with US-trained model.

The sort gate was single viable CD3+CD4+CD8-CD45RO+ cells for memory CD4+ T cells. The TCR originated in an adult in good health and CMV-seropositive. The genes are TRBV29-1 and TRBJ1-5; the D gene is possibly TRBD1 (5 bases). The sequenced sample was memory CD4+ T cells from blood. The CDR3 nucleotides are TGCAGCGTTGGTCAGGGCATCAATCAGCCCCAGCATTTT. Its protein product is CSVGQGINQPQHF.